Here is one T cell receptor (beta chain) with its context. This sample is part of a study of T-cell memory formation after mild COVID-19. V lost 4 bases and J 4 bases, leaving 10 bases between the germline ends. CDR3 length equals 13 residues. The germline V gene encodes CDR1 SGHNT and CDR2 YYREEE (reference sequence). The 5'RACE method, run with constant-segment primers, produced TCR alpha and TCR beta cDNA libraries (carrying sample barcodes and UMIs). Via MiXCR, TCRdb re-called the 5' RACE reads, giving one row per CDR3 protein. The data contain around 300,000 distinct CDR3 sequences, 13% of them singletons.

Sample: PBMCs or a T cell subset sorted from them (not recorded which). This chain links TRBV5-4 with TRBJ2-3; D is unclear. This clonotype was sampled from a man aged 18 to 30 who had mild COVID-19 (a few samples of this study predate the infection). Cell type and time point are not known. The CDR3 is CASSMTPSDTQYF. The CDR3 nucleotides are TGTGCCAGCAGCATGACACCTTCAGATACGCAGTATTTT.